A single TCR beta chain is shown here with its context. The sample comes from a study of blood T cell repertoires in COVID-19. The overall study: Nucleic acid was either cDNA or gDNA, and it came from T cells, B-cell-depleted T cells, or PBMCs.

The CDR3 consists of 9 residues. Data came from immunoSEQ multiplex PCR; TCRdb stores just in-frame clones and leaves some out. The table records 250,000 to 300,000 clones, 80% to 90% of them present only once. The chain recombines TRBV12-2 with TRBJ1-4. TRBV12-2 is annotated as a pseudogene. The specimen sequenced was peripheral blood. This TCR came from a woman between 65 and 79 years old with acute or convalescent COVID-19. CDR3 region: CASRRVLFF. CDR3 in DNA: TGTGCAAGTCGTCGAGTCCTGTTTTTT.